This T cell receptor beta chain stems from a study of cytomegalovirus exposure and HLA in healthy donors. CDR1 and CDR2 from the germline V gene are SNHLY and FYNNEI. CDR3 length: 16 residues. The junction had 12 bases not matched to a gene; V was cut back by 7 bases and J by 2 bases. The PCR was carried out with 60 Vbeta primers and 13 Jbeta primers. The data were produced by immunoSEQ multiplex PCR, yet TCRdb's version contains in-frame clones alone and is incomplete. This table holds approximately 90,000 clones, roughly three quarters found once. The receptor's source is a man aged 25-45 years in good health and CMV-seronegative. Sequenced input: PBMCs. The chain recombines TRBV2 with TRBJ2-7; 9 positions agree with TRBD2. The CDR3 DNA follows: TGTGCCAGCAAAGGGGTGATAGCGGGAGAGGCCTACGAGCAGTACTTC. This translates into CASKGVIAGEAYEQYF.